This TCR beta chain was profiled in a study of identical twins. Study observations and caveats: The study found that models underestimated out-of-frame TCR alpha sharing in monozygotic twins.

TCRdb reprocessed the 5' RACE reads with MiXCR, giving one entry per CDR3 protein. In the table there are some 240,000 distinct CDR3 sequences, 10% of which are singletons. At least ten counts were recorded for this clonotype. Antigen unknown. CDR3 length: 12 residues. Germline V CDR1 and CDR2: MDHEN, SYDVKM. V lost 8 bases to trimming and J lost 5 bases, with 12 bases between them. The clonotype was recovered from a man aged 50 or older in good health. Sequences were obtained from memory T cells sorted from blood. V gene TRBV28 combines with J gene TRBJ2-5; a possible D gene is TRBD2 (5 bases). The chain's CDR3 is CASGEGSETQYF. CDR3 bases: TGTGCCAGCGGTGAAGGGAGTGAGACCCAGTACTTC.